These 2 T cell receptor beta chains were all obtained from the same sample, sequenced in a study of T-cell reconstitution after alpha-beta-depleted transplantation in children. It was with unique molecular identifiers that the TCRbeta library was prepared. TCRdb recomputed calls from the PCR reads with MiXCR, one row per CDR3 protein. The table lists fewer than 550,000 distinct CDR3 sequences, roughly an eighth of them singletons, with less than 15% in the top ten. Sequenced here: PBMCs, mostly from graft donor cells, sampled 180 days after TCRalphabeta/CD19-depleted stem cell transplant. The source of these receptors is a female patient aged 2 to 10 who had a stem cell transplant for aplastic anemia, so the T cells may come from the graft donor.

CDR3 region: CASVDGLNTEAFF. The CDR3, as DNA: TGCGCCAGCGTGGACGGATTGAACACTGAAGCTTTCTTT. The chain combines TRBV5-1 with TRBJ1-1; D gene unclear. V lost 7 bases and J lost 0, with 10 bases in between. The CDR3 loop spans 13 amino acids. The germline CDR1 and CDR2 sequences are SGHRS and YFSETQ.

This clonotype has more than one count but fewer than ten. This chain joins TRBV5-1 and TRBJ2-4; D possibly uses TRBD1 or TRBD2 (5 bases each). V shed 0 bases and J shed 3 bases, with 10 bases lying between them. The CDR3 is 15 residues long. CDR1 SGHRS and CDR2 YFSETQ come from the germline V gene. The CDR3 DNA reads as TGCGCCAGCAGCTTGGCCGAGGGGCTCAAAAACATTCAGTACTTC. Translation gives CASSLAEGLKNIQYF.